These 30 T cell receptor beta chains were all obtained from the same sample, sequenced in a study of identical twins. TCRdb reprocessed the 5' RACE reads via MiXCR and lists one record per CDR3 protein. Here the sample spans more than 400,000 distinct CDR3 sequences, over 12% being singletons. In addition, the sample was reused for a study of yellow fever vaccine responses in identical twins.

The sample taken for sequencing was CD4+ T cells sorted from blood. The receptors were gathered from a woman between 18 and 29 years old in good health.

The rearrangement joins TRBV20-1 to TRBJ2-3, with 10 bases that match TRBD2. Germline CDR1 is DFQATT and CDR2 is SNEGSKA (reference sequence). The CDR3 is 15 amino acids. The trim removed 0 bases at V and 7 bases at J, leaving 7 bases unmatched. The CDR3 reads CSARDPSGSANTQYF. The CDR3 bases are TGCAGTGCTAGAGATCCTAGCGGGAGCGCAAATACGCAGTATTTT.

This rearrangement joins TRBV6-6 to TRBJ1-1, with a possible D match to TRBD1 (6 bases). This CDR3 is built from 11 residues. Trimming pared 8 bases from V and 4 bases from J, leaving 8 bases between. In germline, CDR1 is MNHNY, CDR2 SVGAGI (reference sequence). The CDR3 protein is CASGGATEAFF. The CDR3 DNA reads TGTGCCAGCGGGGGGGCCACTGAAGCTTTCTTT.

The V call is TRBV5-1, the J call TRBJ2-3; unclear D gene. Germline V gene sequence: CDR1 SGHRS, CDR2 YFSETQ. CDR3 length equals 13 residues. V shed 4 bases and J shed 5 bases, with 11 bases lying between them. DNA for the CDR3: TGCGCCAGCAGCCCTGTGGGGAAAGATACGCAGTATTTT. As protein: CASSPVGKDTQYF.

The chain employs TRBV29-1 and TRBJ1-1, with unresolved D. The length of the CDR3 is 9 residues. Germline values: CDR1 SQVTM, CDR2 ANQGSEA. Trimming cost V 4 bases and J 8 bases, with 5 bases left between them. The CDR3 bases are TGCAGCGTTGGGTACGAAGCTTTCTTT. It encodes CSVGYEAFF.

This clonotype was detected only a few times. The rearrangement uses TRBV29-1 and TRBJ2-1; the match to TRBD2 covers 14 bases. Germline lookup yields CDR1 SQVTM and CDR2 ANQGSEA. This CDR3 is built from 14 residues. Unmatched junction bases numbered 7, after V lost 8 bases and J lost 7 bases. DNA of the CDR3: TGCAGCACCAGACTAGCGGGAGGGGGTAATGAGCAGTTCTTC. This codes for CSTRLAGGGNEQFF.

There are a few counts of this clonotype. The chain employs TRBV12-3 or TRBV12-4 and TRBJ2-2; a weak D match, TRBD1 (5 bases). The CDR3 loop spans 15 amino acids. Trimming removed 6 bases from V and 1 base from J, with 12 bases in between. The CDR3 DNA is TGTGCCAGCAGGGGCAGGACACTGAACACCGGGGAGCTGTTTTTT. Translation gives CASRGRTLNTGELFF.

This clonotype came up a few times. The chain has TRBV10-3 and TRBJ2-3; perhaps TRBD2 as D (5 bases). This CDR3 has 15 residues. CDR1 and CDR2 (germline): ENHRY, SYGVKD. V was shortened by 10 bases and J by 0 bases, with 17 bases between the two germline ends. DNA of the CDR3: TGTGCCACCCTTTCTCGGGGAACTAGCACAGATACGCAGTATTTT. This translates into CATLSRGTSTDTQYF.

This clonotype has only a few counts. This chain uses TRBV7-8 with TRBJ1-1; D is perhaps TRBD1 (5 bases). V lost 7 bases, J lost 0 bases, and 15 bases lay in between. Germline CDR1 SGHVS, CDR2 FQNEAQ. The CDR3 extends over 15 amino acids. The CDR3 reads CASTEGRVVNTEAFF. For the CDR3, the DNA is TGTGCCAGCACCGAGGGCAGGGTGGTGAACACTGAAGCTTTCTTT.

The chain uses TRBV2 and TRBJ2-1; perhaps TRBD2 as D (6 bases). CDR1 is SNHLY and CDR2 is FYNNEI in the germline V gene. Between the trimmed V and J ends, which lost 6 bases and 0 bases, there was a span of 21 bases. This CDR3 has 18 amino acids. The DNA for the CDR3 is TGTGCCAGCAGGCGACTAGTTGGGTCCAAGAGCTCCTACAATGAGCAGTTCTTC. Translating gives CASRRLVGSKSSYNEQFF.

The chain joins TRBV12-3 or TRBV12-4 to TRBJ1-1; D unresolved. Trimming took off 4 bases at V and 3 bases at J, with 6 bases between the two ends. CDR3 length equals 12 residues. As DNA, the CDR3 is TGTGCCAGCAGTTCGGACTACACTGAAGCTTTCTTT. Its protein is CASSSDYTEAFF.

The chain combines TRBV3-1 with TRBJ1-6; D is unclear. The CDR3 has 16 amino acids. CDR1 is LGHDT, CDR2 YNNKEL, per germline (reference sequence). V was shortened by 2 bases and J by 10 bases, with 18 bases between the two germline ends. CDR3 amino acids: CASSQSPTARISPLHF. The DNA for the CDR3 is TGTGCCAGCAGCCAAAGCCCAACGGCCCGGATCTCACCCCTCCACTTT.

This clonotype was seen only a few times. The V call is TRBV6-6, the J call TRBJ1-1; D ambiguous. The germline CDR1 and CDR2 sequences are MNHNY and SVGAGI (reference sequence). Trimming removed 6 bases at V and 2 bases at J, with 7 bases between. The CDR3 loop spans 12 amino acids. CDR3 sequence reads: CASREPNTEAFF. CDR3 bases: TGTGCCAGCAGAGAGCCCAACACTGAAGCTTTCTTT.

This clonotype was seen a handful of times. This chain uses TRBV29-1 with TRBJ2-7; 9 bases fit TRBD1. Germline CDR1 is SQVTM and CDR2 is ANQGSEA. J was trimmed by 2 bases and V by 4 bases; bases with no gene match: 18. The CDR3 is made up of 18 amino acids. DNA for the CDR3: TGCAGCGTTGTTTCGAGGGCGACCGGGACAGGGTATACCTACGAGCAGTACGTC. This gives the protein CSVVSRATGTGYTYEQYV.

This sequence joins TRBV5-5 and TRBJ1-1; D is unclear. The CDR3 covers 12 residues. Looked up from germline, CDR1 is SGHKS and CDR2 is YYEKEE (reference sequence). The V gene lost 2 bases and the J gene lost 3 bases, with 5 bases spanning the gap. Here the CDR3 DNA reads TGTGCCAGCAGCTTCCAGGACACTGAAGCTTTCTTT. This sequence encodes CASSFQDTEAFF.

A few counts support this clonotype. CDR3 in amino acids: CATSDLAQETQYF. The CDR3, as DNA: TGTGCCACCAGTGATTTGGCCCAAGAGACCCAGTACTTC. The rearrangement uses TRBV24-1 and TRBJ2-5, with no clear D. Germline V gene data show CDR1 as KGHDR and CDR2 as SFDVKD. Trimming shortened V by 0 bases and J by 1 base, and 2 bases separated the two germline ends. The CDR3 contains 13 residues.

The CDR3 region has the DNA TGTGCCAGCAGACCCGATCAGCGGCCCAGGGAAAAACTGTTTTTT. It specifies CASRPDQRPREKLFF. This sequence joins TRBV6-1 and TRBJ1-4, with unresolved D. Looked up from germline, CDR1 is MNHNS and CDR2 is SASEGT. This CDR3 is built from 15 residues. The V end was cut by 6 bases, the J end by 8 bases, with 19 bases between.

This clonotype was seen only a few times. The V and J genes are TRBV10-3 and TRBJ1-2, with D perhaps matching TRBD1 (5 bases). This CDR3 is 15 amino acids long. The germline V gene has CDR1 ENHRY and CDR2 SYGVKD. V was trimmed by 6 bases and J by 2 bases, leaving 16 bases between them. The CDR3 loop is CAIRDLSTVNYGYTF. Written as DNA, the CDR3 is TGTGCCATCAGGGATCTCTCGACAGTAAACTATGGCTACACCTTC.

This clonotype was seen repeatedly, ten times or more. V and J are TRBV5-1 and TRBJ2-2; maybe TRBD2 (6 bases). The CDR3 runs to 15 residues. Germline V gene lookup returns CDR1 SGHRS and CDR2 YFSETQ. V dropped 1 base and J dropped 0 bases, with 7 bases sitting between them. The CDR3 DNA reads as TGCGCCAGCAGCTTGCCGGGGGCGAACACCGGGGAGCTGTTTTTT. The encoded protein is CASSLPGANTGELFF. Filled out from reference TRBV5-1 and TRBJ2-2, the complete variable domain reads KAGVTQTPRYLIKTRGQQVTLSCSPISGHRSVSWYQQTPGQGLQFLFEYFSETQRNKGNFPGRFSGRQFSNSRSEMNVSTLELGDSALYLCASSLPGANTGELFFGEGSRLTVL.

This clonotype was seen more than once but under ten times. J is TRBJ1-2 and V is TRBV15, with TRBD1 matching 7 bases. The V gene end was trimmed by 1 base and the J gene end by 2 bases; junction bases not matched to a gene: 7. Germline V gives CDR1 LNHNV, CDR2 YYDKDF (reference sequence). The CDR3 covers 16 residues. The CDR3 here is CATSRGRQGGNYGYTF. In DNA, the CDR3 is TGTGCCACCAGCAGAGGCCGACAGGGCGGGAACTATGGCTACACCTTC.

This clonotype was detected a few times. The rearrangement uses TRBV20-1 and TRBJ2-7; D is unresolved. The CDR3 contains 14 residues. Germline CDR1 and CDR2: DFQATT and SNEGSKA (reference sequence). The DNA for the CDR3 is TGCGGCTGTAGAGGAGCCGCTAGCTCCTACGAGCAGTACTTC. Translating it yields CGCRGAASSYEQYF.

This clonotype has only a few counts. The chain links TRBV6-5 to TRBJ1-2, with a weak D call TRBD1 (5 bases). Germline V gene sequence: CDR1 MNHEY, CDR2 SVGAGI. V lost 2 bases, J lost 8 bases, and 12 bases lay in between. This CDR3 is built from 13 residues. The CDR3 is CASSYGAGRGYTF. The CDR3 coding sequence is TGTGCCAGCAGTTACGGGGCAGGGCGCGGCTACACCTTC.

This clonotype was seen a few times. The genes are TRBV2 and TRBJ1-6, with D possibly matching TRBD1 (6 bases). CDR1 is SNHLY and CDR2 is FYNNEI in the germline V gene. V was pared by 6 bases and J by 7 bases, with 22 bases between. This CDR3 region has 17 residues. CDR3 in amino acids: CASRLSDNWGLNSPLHF. In DNA form, the CDR3 reads TGTGCCAGCAGACTTAGTGATAACTGGGGGCTCAATTCACCCCTCCACTTT.

This clonotype was counted between two and nine times. The chain joins TRBV12-3 or TRBV12-4 to TRBJ2-2; D is ambiguous. The CDR3 covers 11 residues. V shed 6 bases and J shed 10 bases, with 9 bases lying between them. CDR3 nucleotide sequence: TGTGCCAGCAGCTCCGTCCTGGAGCTGTTTTTT. Translated: CASSSVLELFF.

The chain links TRBV10-3 to TRBJ2-1, with TRBD2 identical over 11 bases. The CDR3 is 15 residues long. After removal of 9 bases from V and 8 bases from J, the junction contained 12 bases not matched to a gene. Germline V gene sequence: CDR1 ENHRY, CDR2 SYGVKD. CDR3 in amino acids: CAIGTSGSGGDEQFF. Here the CDR3 DNA reads TGTGCCATTGGGACTAGCGGTTCGGGTGGGGATGAGCAGTTCTTC.

This clonotype turned up a few times. The chain recombines TRBV5-1 with TRBJ2-3; a possible D gene is TRBD1 (5 bases). Germline lookup yields CDR1 SGHRS and CDR2 YFSETQ. Trimming shortened V by 1 base and J by 6 bases, and 12 bases separated the two germline ends. The CDR3 is made up of 14 amino acids. In nucleotides, the CDR3 is TGCGCCAGCAGCTTGCCGCAGGGTTTGGATACGCAGTATTTT. As protein: CASSLPQGLDTQYF.

The chain couples TRBV20-1 to TRBJ1-3; no definite D call. V shed 6 bases and J shed 3 bases, with 9 bases lying between them. Germline CDR1 reads DFQATT; CDR2 reads SNEGSKA (reference sequence). The CDR3 covers 12 residues. The CDR3 DNA follows: TGCAGTGCGGCACCCGATGGAAACACCATATATTTT. This translates into CSAAPDGNTIYF.

This clonotype showed up just a few times. The V call is TRBV5-6, the J call TRBJ2-3; D ambiguous. This CDR3 is 14 amino acids long. The V gene's germline CDR1 is SGHDT and CDR2 YYEEEE. Trimming took 1 base from V and 1 from J, leaving 7 bases between them. The CDR3 spells CASSLTDGTDTQYF. CDR3 coding DNA: TGTGCCAGCAGCTTGACGGACGGCACAGATACGCAGTATTTT. Looking up the rest from reference TRBV5-6 and TRBJ2-3 gives the full variable domain: DAGVTQSPTHLIKTRGQQVTLRCSPKSGHDTVSWYQQALGQGPQFIFQYYEEEERQRGNFPDRFSGHQFPNYSSELNVNALLLGDSALYLCASSLTDGTDTQYFGPGTRLTVL.

The chain carries TRBV4-1 and TRBJ2-2, with a possible D match to TRBD2 (5 bases). Trimming took 0 bases from V and 5 from J, leaving 10 bases between them. The germline V gene has CDR1 MGHRA and CDR2 YSYEKL. The CDR3 runs 15 residues. For the CDR3, the DNA is TGCGCCAGCAGCCAAGATCGGCCGGGGACCGGGGAGCTGTTTTTT. The encoded protein is CASSQDRPGTGELFF.

This clonotype was detected only a few times. V gene TRBV24-1 combines with J gene TRBJ2-1, with TRBD2 matching over 9 bases. This CDR3 is built from 17 residues. Germline assignment: CDR1 KGHDR and CDR2 SFDVKD. V shed 2 bases, J shed 6 bases, and the junction held 10 bases outside the gene matches. This CDR3 is CATSDWGSGSSLNEQFF. CDR3 coding DNA: TGTGCCACCAGTGATTGGGGTAGCGGGAGTTCCCTCAATGAGCAGTTCTTC.

A few counts support this clonotype. J is TRBJ2-1 and V is TRBV5-1; D assignment may be TRBD1 or TRBD2 (5 bases each). Germline values: CDR1 SGHRS, CDR2 YFSETQ. Trimming stripped 0 bases from V and 8 bases from J, with 15 bases between. The CDR3 has 15 residues. The chain's CDR3 is CASSLEDTPGDEQFF. CDR3 nucleotide sequence: TGCGCCAGCAGCTTGGAGGACACCCCCGGGGATGAGCAGTTCTTC.